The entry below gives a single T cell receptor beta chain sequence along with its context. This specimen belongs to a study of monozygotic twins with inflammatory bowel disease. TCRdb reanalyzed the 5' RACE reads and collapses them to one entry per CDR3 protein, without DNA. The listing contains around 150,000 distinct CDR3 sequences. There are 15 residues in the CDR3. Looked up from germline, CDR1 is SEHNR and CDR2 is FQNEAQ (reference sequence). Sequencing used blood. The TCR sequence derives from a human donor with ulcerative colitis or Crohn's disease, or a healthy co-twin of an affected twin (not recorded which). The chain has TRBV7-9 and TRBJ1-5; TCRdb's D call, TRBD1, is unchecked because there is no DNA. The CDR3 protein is CASSPTGGRNQPQHF.